The sequence of this T cell receptor beta chain was determined in a study of cytotoxic CD8 clonotypes in ibrutinib-treated CLL. TCRdb's table, derived via immunoSEQ multiplex PCR, lists solely in-frame clones and lacks some. The table lists approximately 150,000 clones, 70% to 90% of them singletons. CDR1 is SGHVS, CDR2 FNYEAQ, per germline. The CDR3 totals 15 residues. V dropped 5 bases and J dropped 4 bases, with 16 bases sitting between them. The origin of this receptor is a human donor with chronic lymphocytic leukemia. V usage is TRBV7-6 and J usage is TRBJ2-3; D remains ambiguous. Material: PBMCs, obtained at disease progression, from a patient treated with ibrutinib. CDR3 coding DNA: TGTGCCAGCAGCCCGTCTGGCTGGGCCGCAGATACGCAGTATTTT. Translating gives CASSPSGWAADTQYF. Based on the CDR3 plus reference TRBV7-6 and TRBJ2-3, the full variable domain is GAGVSQSPRYKVTKRGQDVALRCDPISGHVSLYWYRQALGQGPEFLTYFNYEAQQDKSGLPNDRFSAERPEGSISTLTIQRTEQRDSAMYRCASSPSGWAADTQYFGPGTRLTVL.